What follows describes a single TCR beta chain. Germline-derived CDR1 and CDR2 are GTSNPN and SVGIG (reference sequence). Trimming at V came to 3 bases and at J to 5 bases, leaving 7 bases not matched to a gene. The CDR3 totals 16 residues. As handled by the study authors: Estimation of nucleated cell counts relied on the amplification of reference gene primers. TCRdb's copy holds only in-frame clones and misses some; the assay was immunoSEQ multiplex PCR. V and J calls and clone size are as listed in that table; D and trimming were resolved from the DNA. In the table there are some 370,000 clones, more than 70% of which are singletons. The record originates from a study of blood T cell repertoires in COVID-19. Study-level background: COVID-19 samples from acute and convalescent phases originated in the United States, Italy and Spain. The cDNA or gDNA used as material had been derived from T cells, B-cell-depleted T cells, or PBMCs.

Patients from Seattle were sampled longitudinally, starting during active infection. V gene TRBV30 combines with J gene TRBJ2-2; 12 bases are shared with TRBD2. Sequenced: peripheral blood. The sequence came from a woman aged 30 to 39 with COVID-19, enrolled during active disease. This CDR3 is CAWRILAGGGTGELFF. CDR3 bases: TGTGCCTGGAGGATACTAGCGGGAGGAGGGACCGGGGAGCTGTTTTTT. Based on the CDR3 plus reference TRBV30 and TRBJ2-2, the full variable domain is SQTIHQWPATLVQPVGSPLSLECTVEGTSNPNLYWYRQAAGRGLQLLFYSVGIGQISSEVPQNLSASRPQDRQFILSSKKLLLSDSGFYLCAWRILAGGGTGELFFGEGSRLTVL.